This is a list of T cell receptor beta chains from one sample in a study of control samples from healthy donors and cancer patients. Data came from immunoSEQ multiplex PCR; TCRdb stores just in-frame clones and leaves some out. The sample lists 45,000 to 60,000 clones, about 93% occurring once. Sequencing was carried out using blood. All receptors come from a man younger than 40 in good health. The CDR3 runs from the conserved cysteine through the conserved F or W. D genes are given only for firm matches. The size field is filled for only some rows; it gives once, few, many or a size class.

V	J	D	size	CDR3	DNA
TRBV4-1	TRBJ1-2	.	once	CASSQVPPGADGYTF	TGCGCCAGCAGCCAAGTCCCCCCAGGGGCGGATGGCTACACCTTC
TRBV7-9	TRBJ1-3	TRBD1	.	CASSRWLGTVGNTIYF	TGTGCCAGCAGCCGATGGCTTGGGACAGTGGGAAACACCATATATTTT
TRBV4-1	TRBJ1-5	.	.	CASSQDRSFTNQPQHF	TGCGCCAGCAGCCAAGACAGGAGCTTCACCAATCAGCCCCAGCATTTT
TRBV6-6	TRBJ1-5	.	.	CASSYSFANQPQHF	TGTGCCAGCAGTTACTCCTTTGCAAATCAGCCCCAGCATTTT
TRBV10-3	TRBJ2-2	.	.	CAISAGMATGELFF	TGTGCCATCAGTGCAGGAATGGCGACCGGGGAGCTGTTTTTT
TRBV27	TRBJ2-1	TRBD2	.	CASSLLTSGGYNEQFF	TGTGCCAGCAGTTTATTGACTAGCGGGGGATACAATGAGCAGTTCTTC
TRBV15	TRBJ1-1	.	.	CATSSGSESTEAFF	TGTGCCACCAGCAGTGGTTCGGAGAGCACTGAAGCTTTCTTT
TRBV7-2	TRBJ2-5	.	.	CASSFFGQETQYF	TGTGCCAGCAGCTTCTTCGGCCAAGAGACCCAGTACTTC
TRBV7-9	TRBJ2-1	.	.	CASSAHRDSINEQFF	TGTGCCAGCAGCGCTCACCGGGACTCAATTAATGAGCAGTTCTTC
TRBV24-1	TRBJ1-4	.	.	CATRGATNEKLFF	TGTGCCACCAGAGGAGCAACTAATGAAAAACTGTTTTTT
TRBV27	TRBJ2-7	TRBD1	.	CASSPTPGTESSYEQYF	TGTGCCAGCAGTCCGACCCCCGGGACAGAAAGCTCCTACGAGCAGTACTTC
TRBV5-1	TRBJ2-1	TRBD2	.	CASSLITGGPDNEQFF	TGCGCCAGCAGCTTGATTACGGGAGGGCCGGACAATGAGCAGTTCTTC
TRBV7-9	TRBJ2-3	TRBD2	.	CASRQPTGGPFTDTQYF	TGTGCCAGTAGACAACCTACGGGGGGGCCGTTCACAGATACGCAGTATTTT
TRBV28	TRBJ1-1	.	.	CASSLKGKVEAFF	TGTGCCAGCAGTTTAAAGGGGAAGGTTGAAGCTTTCTTT
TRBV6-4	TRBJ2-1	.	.	CASSPSAGNEQFF	TGTGCCAGCAGCCCCTCAGCAGGGAATGAGCAGTTCTTC
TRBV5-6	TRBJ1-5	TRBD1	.	CASSLGQGANQPQHF	TGTGCCAGCAGCCTTGGACAGGGGGCGAATCAGCCCCAGCATTTT
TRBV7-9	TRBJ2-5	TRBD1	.	CASRGALGQGQETQYF	TGTGCCAGCAGGGGGGCGTTGGGACAGGGTCAAGAGACCCAGTACTTC
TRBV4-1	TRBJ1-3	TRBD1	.	CPSSRQGLVLSGNTIYF	TGCCCCAGCAGCCGACAGGGCCTCGTTCTCTCTGGAAACACCATATATTTT
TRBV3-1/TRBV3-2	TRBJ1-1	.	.	CASSQGGAPEAFF	TGTGCCAGCAGCCAAGGAGGGGCACCTGAAGCTTTCTTT